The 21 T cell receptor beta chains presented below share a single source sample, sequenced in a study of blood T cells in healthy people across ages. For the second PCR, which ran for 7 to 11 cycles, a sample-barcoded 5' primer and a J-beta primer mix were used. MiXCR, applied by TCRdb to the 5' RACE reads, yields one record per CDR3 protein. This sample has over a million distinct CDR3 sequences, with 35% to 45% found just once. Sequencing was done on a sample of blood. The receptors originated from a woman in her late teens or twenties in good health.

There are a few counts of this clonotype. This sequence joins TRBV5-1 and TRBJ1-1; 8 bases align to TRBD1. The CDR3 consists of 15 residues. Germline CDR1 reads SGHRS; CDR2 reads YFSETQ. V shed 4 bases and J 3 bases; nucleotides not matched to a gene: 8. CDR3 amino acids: CASSPDRVRYTEAFF. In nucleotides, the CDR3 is TGCGCCAGCAGCCCGGACAGGGTACGGTACACTGAAGCTTTCTTT.

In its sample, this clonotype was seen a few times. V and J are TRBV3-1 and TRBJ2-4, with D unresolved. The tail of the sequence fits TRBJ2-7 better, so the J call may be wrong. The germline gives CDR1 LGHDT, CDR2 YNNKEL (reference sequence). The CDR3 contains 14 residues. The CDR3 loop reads CASSQDWGSYEQYF. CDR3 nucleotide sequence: TGTGCCAGCAGCCAAGATTGGGGAAGCTACGAGCAGTACTTC.

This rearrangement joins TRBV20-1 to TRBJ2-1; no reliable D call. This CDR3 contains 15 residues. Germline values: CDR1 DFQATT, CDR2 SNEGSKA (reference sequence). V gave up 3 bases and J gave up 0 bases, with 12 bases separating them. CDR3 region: CSASRVGGSYNEQFF. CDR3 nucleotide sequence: TGCAGTGCTAGCCGGGTTGGTGGCTCCTACAATGAGCAGTTCTTC.

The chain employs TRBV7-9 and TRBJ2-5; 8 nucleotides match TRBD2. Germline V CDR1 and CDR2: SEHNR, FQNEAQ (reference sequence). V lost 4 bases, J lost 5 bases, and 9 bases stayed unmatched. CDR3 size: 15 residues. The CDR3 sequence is CASSWFTGGLETQYF. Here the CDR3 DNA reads TGTGCCAGCAGCTGGTTCACGGGGGGGCTGGAGACCCAGTACTTC. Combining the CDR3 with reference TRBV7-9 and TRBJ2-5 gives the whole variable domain DTGVSQNPRHKITKRGQNVTFRCDPISEHNRLYWYRQTLGQGPEFLTYFQNEAQLEKSRLLSDRFSAERPKGSFSTLEIQRTEQGDSAMYLCASSWFTGGLETQYFGPGTRLLVL.

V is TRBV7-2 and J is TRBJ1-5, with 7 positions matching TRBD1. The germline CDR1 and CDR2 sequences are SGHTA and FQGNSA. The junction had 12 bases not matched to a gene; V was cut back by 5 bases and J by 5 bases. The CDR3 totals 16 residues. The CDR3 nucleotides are TGTGCCAGCAGCCCACCTGGACAGGCGAACCATCAGCCCCAGCATTTT. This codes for CASSPPGQANHQPQHF.

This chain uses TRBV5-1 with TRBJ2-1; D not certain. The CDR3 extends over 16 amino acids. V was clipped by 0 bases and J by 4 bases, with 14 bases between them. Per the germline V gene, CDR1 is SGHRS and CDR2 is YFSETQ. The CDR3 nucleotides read TGCGCCAGCAGCTTGGTCTCACGCGGCCGGTACAATGAGCAGTTCTTC. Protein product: CASSLVSRGRYNEQFF.

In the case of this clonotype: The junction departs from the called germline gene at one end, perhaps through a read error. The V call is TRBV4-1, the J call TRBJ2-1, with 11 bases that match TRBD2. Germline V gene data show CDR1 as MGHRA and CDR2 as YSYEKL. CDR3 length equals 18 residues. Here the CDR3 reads CASSSQTSGTSGLNKQFF. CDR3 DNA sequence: TGCGCCAGCAGCTCGCAGACCTCCGGGACTAGCGGCCTCAATAAGCAGTTCTTC.

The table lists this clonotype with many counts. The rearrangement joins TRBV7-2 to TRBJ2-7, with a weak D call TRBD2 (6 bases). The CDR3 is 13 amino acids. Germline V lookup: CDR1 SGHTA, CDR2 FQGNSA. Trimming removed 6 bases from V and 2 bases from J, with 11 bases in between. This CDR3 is CASSSGLPYEQYF. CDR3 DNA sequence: TGTGCCAGCAGTTCCGGACTACCCTACGAGCAGTACTTC. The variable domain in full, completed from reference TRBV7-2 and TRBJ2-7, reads GAGVSQSPSNKVTEKGKDVELRCDPISGHTALYWYRQSLGQGLEFLIYFQGNSAPDKSGLPSDRFSAERTGGSVSTLTIQRTQQEDSAVYLCASSSGLPYEQYFGPGTRLTVT.

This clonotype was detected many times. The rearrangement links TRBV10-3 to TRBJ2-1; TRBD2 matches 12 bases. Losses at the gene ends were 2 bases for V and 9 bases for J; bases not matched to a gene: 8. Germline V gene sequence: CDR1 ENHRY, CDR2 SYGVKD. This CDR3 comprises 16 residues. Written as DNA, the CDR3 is TGTGCCATCAGTGAGAAGACTAGCGGGAGCATGAGTGAGCAGTTCTTC. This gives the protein CAISEKTSGSMSEQFF.

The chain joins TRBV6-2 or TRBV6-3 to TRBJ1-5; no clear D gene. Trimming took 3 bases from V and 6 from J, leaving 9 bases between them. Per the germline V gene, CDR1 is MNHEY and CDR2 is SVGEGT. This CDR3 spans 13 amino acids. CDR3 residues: CASSYVIGQPQHF. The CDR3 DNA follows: TGTGCCAGCAGTTATGTTATTGGTCAGCCCCAGCATTTT.

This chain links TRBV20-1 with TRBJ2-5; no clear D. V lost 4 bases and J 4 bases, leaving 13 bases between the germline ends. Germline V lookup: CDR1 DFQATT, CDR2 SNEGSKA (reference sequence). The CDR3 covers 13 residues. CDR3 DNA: TGCAGTGCTATGGAAAGTCTAGGAGAGACCCAGTACTTC. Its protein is CSAMESLGETQYF.

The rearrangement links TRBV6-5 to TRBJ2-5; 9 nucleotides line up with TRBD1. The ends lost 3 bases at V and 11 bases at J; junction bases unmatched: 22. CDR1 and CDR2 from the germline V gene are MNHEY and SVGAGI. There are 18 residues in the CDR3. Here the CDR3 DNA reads TGTGCCAGCAGTTATGGACAGGGGAGGATGGCAATGTACGATGGGCAGTACTTC. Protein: CASSYGQGRMAMYDGQYF.

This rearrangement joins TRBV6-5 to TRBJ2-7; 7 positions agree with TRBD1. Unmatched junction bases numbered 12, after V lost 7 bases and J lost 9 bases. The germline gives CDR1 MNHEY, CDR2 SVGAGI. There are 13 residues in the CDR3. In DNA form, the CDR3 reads TGTGCCAGCACCCAGCAGGGGGATTTTGGGCAGTACTTC. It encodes CASTQQGDFGQYF.

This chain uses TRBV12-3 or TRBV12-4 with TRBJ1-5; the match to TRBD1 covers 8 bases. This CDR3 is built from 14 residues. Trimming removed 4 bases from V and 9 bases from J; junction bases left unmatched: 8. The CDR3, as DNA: TGTGCCAGCAGTTCGACGGACAGGGAAGGGCCCCAGCATTTT. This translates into CASSSTDREGPQHF.

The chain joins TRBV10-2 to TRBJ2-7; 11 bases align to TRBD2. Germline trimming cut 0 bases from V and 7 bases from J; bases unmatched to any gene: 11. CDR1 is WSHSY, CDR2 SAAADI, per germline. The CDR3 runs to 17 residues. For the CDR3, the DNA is TGCGCCAGCAGTGAGTCATTGTGGACTAGCGGGTACAATGAGCAGTACTTC. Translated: CASSESLWTSGYNEQYF.

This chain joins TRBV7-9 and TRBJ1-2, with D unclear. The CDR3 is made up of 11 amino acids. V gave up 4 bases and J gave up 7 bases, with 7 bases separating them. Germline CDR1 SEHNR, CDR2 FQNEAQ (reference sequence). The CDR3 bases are TGTGCCAGCAGCTCCGGGTTTGGCTACACCTTC. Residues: CASSSGFGYTF. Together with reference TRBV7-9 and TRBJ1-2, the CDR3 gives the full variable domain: DTGVSQNPRHKITKRGQNVTFRCDPISEHNRLYWYRQTLGQGPEFLTYFQNEAQLEKSRLLSDRFSAERPKGSFSTLEIQRTEQGDSAMYLCASSSGFGYTFGSGTRLTVV.

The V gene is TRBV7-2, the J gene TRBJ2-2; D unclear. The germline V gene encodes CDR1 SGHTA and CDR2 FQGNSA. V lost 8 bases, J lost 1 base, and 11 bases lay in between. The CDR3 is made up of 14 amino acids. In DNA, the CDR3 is TGTGCCAGCGCTCGGGCAGGGAACACCGGGGAGCTGTTTTTT. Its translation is CASARAGNTGELFF.

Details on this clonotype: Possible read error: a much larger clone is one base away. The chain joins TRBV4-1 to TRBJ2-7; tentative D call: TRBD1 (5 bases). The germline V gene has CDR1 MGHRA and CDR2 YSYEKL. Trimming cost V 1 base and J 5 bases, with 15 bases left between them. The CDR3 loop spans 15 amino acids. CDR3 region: CASSQGPDTSDEQYF. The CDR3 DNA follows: TGCGCCAGCAGCCAAGGCCCGGACACGTCCGACGAGCAGTACTTC.

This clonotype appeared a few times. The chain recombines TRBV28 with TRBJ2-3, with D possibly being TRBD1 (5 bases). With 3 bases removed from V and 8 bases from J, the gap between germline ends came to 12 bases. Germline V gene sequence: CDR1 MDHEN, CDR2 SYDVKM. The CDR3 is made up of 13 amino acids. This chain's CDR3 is CASSLSRRGTQYF. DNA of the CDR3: TGTGCCAGCAGTTTGTCCAGAAGGGGTACGCAGTATTTT.

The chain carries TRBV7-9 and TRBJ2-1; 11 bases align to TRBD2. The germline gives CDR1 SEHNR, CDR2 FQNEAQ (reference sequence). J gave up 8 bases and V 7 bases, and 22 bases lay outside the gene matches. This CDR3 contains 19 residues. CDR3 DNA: TGTGCCAGCACTAAAGGTTTCCCCCTACTAGCGGGAGTTGGCGATGAGCAGTTCTTC. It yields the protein CASTKGFPLLAGVGDEQFF.

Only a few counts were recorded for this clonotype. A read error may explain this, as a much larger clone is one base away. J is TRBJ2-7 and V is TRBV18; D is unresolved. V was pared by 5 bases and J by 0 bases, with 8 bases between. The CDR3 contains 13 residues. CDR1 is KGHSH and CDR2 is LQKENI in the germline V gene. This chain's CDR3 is CASSAQSSYEQYF. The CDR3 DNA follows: TGTGCCAGCTCAGCACAGAGCTCCTACGAGCAGTACTTC.